This paragraph reports one TCR beta chain. The sample is drawn from a study of blood T cell repertoires in COVID-19. Study-level information: From the United States, Italy and Spain came samples of acute and convalescent COVID-19. PBMCs, B-cell-depleted T cells, or T cells were the source of the cDNA or gDNA that made up the material.

Original processing methods: Reference gene primer amplification gave estimated nucleated cell counts. The repertoire was sequenced with immunoSEQ multiplex PCR; TCRdb's copy has only in-frame clones and lacks some. That table is the source of V, J and clone size, and D and trimming were worked out from the DNA. The sample lists roughly 200,000 clones, roughly 84% occurring once. Trimming left V 7 bases short and J 4 bases short, with 16 bases between. CDR3 length equals 14 residues. CDR1 and CDR2 from the germline V gene are LNHDA and SQIVND (reference sequence). V is TRBV19 and J is TRBJ1-1, with D perhaps matching TRBD1 (6 bases). This sequence was found in a man in his fifties or sixties with active or convalescent COVID-19. The sequenced material came from peripheral blood. The CDR3 is CASTPRGATTEAFF. In DNA, the CDR3 is TGTGCCAGTACTCCCCGGGGGGCGACCACTGAAGCTTTCTTT. The whole variable domain, remainder taken from reference TRBV19 and TRBJ1-1, is DGGITQSPKYLFRKEGQNVTLSCEQNLNHDAMYWYRQDPGQGLRLIYYSQIVNDFQKGDIAEGYSVSREKKESFPLTVTSAQKNPTAFYLCASTPRGATTEAFFGQGTRLTVV.